This T cell receptor beta chain was obtained from a study of blood T cells in healthy people across ages. Trimming left V 2 bases short and J 5 bases short, with 6 bases between. Germline assignment: CDR1 KGHSH and CDR2 LQKENI. The CDR3 has 13 amino acids. Through a sample-barcoded 5' primer and a J-beta primer mix, a second PCR was run for roughly 7 to 12 cycles. TCRdb re-called the 5' RACE reads with MiXCR, one entry per CDR3 protein. In the table there are 550,000 to 600,000 distinct CDR3 sequences, roughly 29% of which are singletons. The receptor was isolated from a woman aged 70-85 years in good health. V usage is TRBV18 and J usage is TRBJ2-2; D is unclear. What was sequenced was blood. The CDR3 loop reads CASSPELTGELFF. In DNA form, the CDR3 reads TGTGCCAGCTCACCAGAGCTTACCGGGGAGCTGTTTTTT.